This is a list of T cell receptor beta chains from one sample in a study of shared clonotypes between healthy human individuals. The method was immunoSEQ multiplex PCR; TCRdb's version includes in-frame clones alone and lacks a portion of them. Of about 2 million clones listed, 90% to 95% are singletons. The sequencing sample was made of naive CD4+ T cells sorted from blood. These TCRs come from a man aged 18-30 years in good health. CDR3s include the opening cysteine and the closing phenylalanine or tryptophan.

j_gene,v_gene,CDR3aa
TRBJ1-1,TRBV2,CASSLGQGTEAFF
TRBJ1-2,TRBV19,CASSIILGGPNYGYTF
TRBJ1-4,TRBV5-6,CASSLVSGQGFYEKLFF
TRBJ1-6,TRBV18,CASSPPGQHNSPLHF
TRBJ1-6,TRBV27,CASSLRTAVALHF
TRBJ1-6,TRBV5-6,CASSLGTQAVGNSPLHF
TRBJ2-3,TRBV10-2,CASSEGRGSGLSTDTQYF
TRBJ2-2,TRBV5-1,CASSLGQVNTGELFF
TRBJ2-7,TRBV25-1,CASRKRAAGEQYF
TRBJ1-2,TRBV10-1,CASSESRGLQGIGYTF
TRBJ2-5,TRBV4-1,CASSQERGGGTQYF
TRBJ1-4,TRBV6-5,CASSYAGATNEKLFF
TRBJ1-4,TRBV5-1,CASSPKDRTTNEKLFF
TRBJ1-1,TRBV5-1,CASSLQGTATEAFF
TRBJ1-5,TRBV28,CASSADRYSNQPQHF
TRBJ2-1,TRBV21-1,CASSRRQGARIGEQFF
TRBJ2-7,TRBV18,CASSPPEDFGNNYEQYF
TRBJ2-7,TRBV30,CAWSVSDYEQYF
TRBJ2-3,TRBV5-6,CASSLPVPDTQYF
TRBJ1-6,TRBV27,CASTPSSGGSHSPLHF
TRBJ2-3,TRBV12-5,CASGGTQSTDTQYF
TRBJ1-1,TRBV5-1,CASRQGAADTEAFF
TRBJ2-7,TRBV7-9,CASSSGLAGAYEQYF
TRBJ2-5,TRBV28,CASSSSGQGDETQYF
TRBJ2-1,TRBV6-5,CASSYSVSGGYNEQFF
TRBJ2-7,TRBV5-1,CASSRDRDLYEQYF
TRBJ1-1,TRBV19,CASSIAGLMNTEAFF
TRBJ2-3,TRBV7-2,CASSNSDYRTDTQYF
TRBJ2-7,TRBV27,CASSLSGDGLSYEQYF
TRBJ1-6,TRBV5-4,CASSLGSGAIPLDHNSPLHF
TRBJ2-1,TRBV5-1,CASSLRRTDNEQFF
TRBJ1-3,TRBV6-1,CASSDQGRGNTIYF
TRBJ2-1,TRBV7-2,CASSAPETSGRARGNEQFF
TRBJ2-3,TRBV10-3,CAISDLPTDTQYF
TRBJ2-7,TRBV5-4,CASSSGTFPVYEQYF
TRBJ2-7,TRBV19,CASSYTGSYEQYF
TRBJ2-3,TRBV5-8,CASSLGLAGARSTDTQYF
TRBJ1-4,TRBV5-1,CASSLVQGINEKLFF
TRBJ1-1,TRBV5-4,CASSPTGLAEAFF
TRBJ2-1,TRBV6-5,CASSFRAGGNNEQFF
TRBJ2-7,TRBV10-3,CAIRETGGIAYEQYF
TRBJ2-1,TRBV10-3,CAIGLAGTYNEQFF
TRBJ1-1,TRBV5-1,CASSKPLGTEAFF
TRBJ2-2,TRBV30,CAWSPGGWRTGELFF
TRBJ2-5,TRBV5-1,CASSLNRDYSAETQYF
TRBJ1-4,TRBV25-1,CASSESPRGRGNEKLFF
TRBJ1-1,TRBV12-5,CASGLDRNTEAFF